The rows below give T cell receptor beta chains drawn from one sample of a study of cytomegalovirus exposure and HLA in healthy donors. Only in-frame clones appear in the TCRdb table, and some are missing; sequencing was by immunoSEQ multiplex PCR. The sample yields 120,000 to 150,000 clones, approximately 9% seen once. The sample comprised PBMCs. The source is a male donor in good health and CMV-seronegative. Each CDR3 is given with its conserved first and last residue. D genes are given only for firm matches. The size entry is marked missing in some rows and otherwise reads once, few, many or a size class.

d_gene,abundance,v_gene,j_gene,CDR3aa,CDR3nt
TRBD2,few,TRBV7-6,TRBJ2-1,CASSAPLAGGLQFF,TGTGCCAGCAGCGCCCCACTAGCGGGGGGTCTGCAGTTCTTC
NA,NA,TRBV19,TRBJ2-3,CASSTKQGWDTQYF,TGTGCCAGTAGTACGAAACAGGGTTGGGATACGCAGTATTTT
NA,NA,TRBV27,TRBJ1-2,CASSYGANYGYTF,TGTGCCAGCAGTTATGGAGCTAACTATGGCTACACCTTC
TRBD2,NA,TRBV2,TRBJ2-1,CASRALTSGYRNEQFF,TGTGCCAGCAGGGCCTTGACTAGCGGGTACCGCAATGAGCAGTTCTTC
NA,few,TRBV7-2,TRBJ1-3,CASSLSGSGNTIYF,TGTGCCAGCAGCTTAAGCGGCTCTGGAAACACCATATATTTT
TRBD2,few,TRBV18,TRBJ2-3,CASSQGLADVSTDTQYF,TGTGCCAGCTCACAAGGACTAGCGGATGTAAGCACAGATACGCAGTATTTT
TRBD2,NA,TRBV19,TRBJ2-7,CASSTRTSVSYEQYF,TGTGCCAGTAGTACCCGGACTAGCGTTAGCTACGAGCAGTACTTC
NA,few,TRBV9,TRBJ1-2,CASSVSSGLDYGYTF,TGTGCCAGCAGCGTATCCTCAGGGTTAGATTATGGCTACACCTTC
TRBD1,few,TRBV28,TRBJ1-2,CASSFGQAYGYTF,TGTGCCAGCAGTTTTGGACAGGCCTATGGCTACACCTTC
NA,few,TRBV30,TRBJ1-4,CAWSSGATNEKLFF,TGTGCCTGGAGTTCCGGAGCAACTAATGAAAAACTGTTTTTT
NA,few,TRBV5-3,TRBJ1-1,CARSLMGQQAFF,TGTGCCAGAAGCTTGATGGGGCAGCAAGCTTTCTTT
NA,NA,TRBV15,TRBJ1-1,CATSREGHANTEAFF,TGTGCCACCAGCAGAGAAGGACACGCGAACACTGAAGCTTTCTTT
NA,NA,TRBV4-3,TRBJ2-7,CASSLNGQNSYEQYF,TGCGCCAGCAGCCTGAACGGACAGAACAGCTACGAGCAGTACTTC
NA,few,TRBV27,TRBJ2-1,CATTRAGSYNEQFF,TGTGCCACCACTAGGGCGGGATCTTACAATGAGCAGTTCTTC
NA,NA,TRBV28,TRBJ1-1,CASTLVGGWTEAFF,TGTGCCAGCACCCTAGTAGGGGGTTGGACTGAAGCTTTCTTT
TRBD1,NA,TRBV30,TRBJ1-1,CAWSVGQGNTEAFF,TGTGCCTGGAGTGTTGGACAGGGGAACACTGAAGCTTTCTTT
NA,NA,TRBV7-9,TRBJ2-1,CASSVFVEQGNEQFF,TGTGCCAGCAGCGTATTTGTAGAACAGGGCAATGAGCAGTTCTTC
NA,NA,TRBV28,TRBJ2-7,CASSLTETYEQYF,TGTGCCAGCAGTTTGACAGAGACCTACGAGCAGTACTTC